A single count supports the clone carrying this TCR beta chain. Its target is unknown. One end of the junction does not line up with germline, which may come from a read error. TCR alpha and beta CDR3 regions were amplified from RNA using iRepertoire nested multiplex PCR. One-step reverse transcription and amplification started from approximately 100-400 ng of tissue mRNA or PBMC total RNA. TCRdb called the multiplex PCR reads again in MiXCR, with one record for every CDR3 protein. The table includes about 44,000 distinct CDR3 sequences, 20% to 25% detected once. The entry originates in a study of glioma-infiltrating T cells. Study-level findings and limits: Only very few CDR3 sequences appeared in both tissue and blood. Non-neoplastic patients had below-expected tissue-blood divergence, while all gliomas exceeded expectation.

The CDR3 spans 12 residues. The germline V gene has CDR1 SGHDT and CDR2 YYEEEE. The gene calls are TRBV5-6 and TRBJ2-3; 7 bases map to TRBD2. The sample consisted of glioma tissue, nonneoplastic brain tissue, or PBMCs (not recorded which). This receptor was taken from a human donor with low-grade glioma or glioblastoma, undergoing nonglioma brain surgery, or in good health (not recorded which). The CDR3, as DNA: TGTGCCAGCAGCTTGGCCGCTAGCGGCGAATCTTTT. Its protein product is CASSLAASGESF.